The 22 T cell receptor beta chains below were found in one sample sequenced in a study of blood T cells in healthy people across ages. The use of a sample-barcoded 5' primer and a J-beta primer mix characterized a second PCR of 7 to 11 cycles. TCRdb reprocessed the 5' RACE reads with MiXCR, giving one entry per CDR3 protein. This repertoire shows more than 650,000 distinct CDR3 sequences, more than 25% found once; its top ten account for 3%. These sequences were also reported in another study, on T cells of mothers and their children.

The sequencing sample was made of blood. The source of these receptors is a boy between 10 and 17 years old in good health.

A few counts support this clonotype. The CDR3, as DNA: TGTGCCACCAGCAGGAAGGGACTAGCGGGGTCGGAGACCCAGTACTTC. This codes for CATSRKGLAGSETQYF. The gene calls are TRBV15 and TRBJ2-1; 13 bases map to TRBD2. The J call is doubtful: the DNA matches TRBJ2-5 better. The germline V gene has CDR1 LNHNV and CDR2 YYDKDF (reference sequence). This CDR3 region has 16 residues.

Regarding this clonotype: One end of the junction varies from germline; a read error may be responsible. The chain uses TRBV12-3 or TRBV12-4 and TRBJ1-3; D is undetermined. The CDR3 sequence is 13 residues long. The CDR3 protein is CASSPNNGSTIYF. The CDR3 DNA is TGTGCCAGCAGTCCGAACAATGGAAGCACCATATATTTT.

This clonotype was seen a handful of times. In DNA, the CDR3 is TGTGCCAGCTCACCAGTAAATGGGGGCGGTCAGCCCCAGCATTTT. As protein: CASSPVNGGGQPQHF. J is TRBJ1-5 and V is TRBV18; D is perhaps TRBD1 (6 bases). The length of the CDR3 is 15 residues. Germline CDR1 KGHSH, CDR2 LQKENI. Trimming pared 2 bases from V and 6 bases from J, leaving 14 bases between.

This chain joins TRBV12-3 or TRBV12-4 and TRBJ1-3; D is uncertain. With 10 bases removed from V and 0 bases from J, the gap between germline ends came to 16 bases. This CDR3 has 15 amino acids. CDR3 sequence reads: CATERAPSSGNTIYF. The CDR3 DNA follows: TGTGCCACCGAAAGGGCGCCTAGCTCTGGAAACACCATATATTTT.

This chain uses TRBV14 with TRBJ1-1; TRBD1 might be the D (5 bases). Germline V gene lookup returns CDR1 SGHDN and CDR2 FVKESK. The CDR3 has 12 residues. With 1 base removed from V and 11 bases from J, the gap between germline ends came to 11 bases. The CDR3 nucleotides read TGTGCCAGCAGCCAAGGGGGCTTAGAGGCTTTCTTT. Residues: CASSQGGLEAFF.

J is TRBJ2-5 and V is TRBV20-1; D possibly corresponds to TRBD2 (6 bases). This CDR3 region has 13 residues. V lost 3 bases to trimming and J lost 1 base, with 9 bases between them. Germline lookup yields CDR1 DFQATT and CDR2 SNEGSKA (reference sequence). The CDR3 nucleotides read TGCAGTGCTAGGCCCGGGGGCCAAGAGACCCAGTACTTC. It codes for CSARPGGQETQYF.

The rearrangement joins TRBV20-1 to TRBJ2-3, with 8 bases that match TRBD1. V lost 1 base, J lost 2 bases, and 5 bases stayed unmatched. Germline V gene data show CDR1 as DFQATT and CDR2 as SNEGSKA (reference sequence). The CDR3 length is 15 residues. The CDR3 nucleotides read TGCAGTGCTAGAGGTTACAGGGGGTACACAGATACGCAGTATTTT. Residues: CSARGYRGYTDTQYF.

V is TRBV5-1 and J is TRBJ2-3; D may be TRBD1 (5 bases). V was shortened by 3 bases and J by 0 bases, with 11 bases between the two germline ends. This CDR3 has 15 amino acids. Germline V gene sequence: CDR1 SGHRS, CDR2 YFSETQ. For the CDR3, the DNA is TGCGCCAGCAGCTACGACAGAATGAGCACAGATACGCAGTATTTT. The encoded protein is CASSYDRMSTDTQYF.

The chain has TRBV20-1 and TRBJ2-1; tentatively, D is TRBD1 (6 bases). TRBJ2-7 matches the DNA end more closely, so the J call is doubtful. The CDR3 is 15 residues long. Germline values: CDR1 DFQATT, CDR2 SNEGSKA (reference sequence). The CDR3: CSAPQPGQGGNEQYF. The CDR3 coding sequence is TGCAGTGCTCCCCAACCGGGACAAGGTGGAAACGAGCAGTACTTC.

This clonotype has a handful of counts. This sequence joins TRBV29-1 and TRBJ2-5; TRBD1 aligns across 7 bases. The CDR3 contains 13 residues. J gave up 2 bases and V 7 bases, and 7 bases lay outside the gene matches. Germline-derived CDR1 and CDR2 are SQVTM and ANQGSEA. The chain's CDR3 is CSAQGEFQETQYF. The CDR3 nucleotides are TGCAGCGCCCAGGGGGAGTTTCAAGAGACCCAGTACTTC.

This clonotype has just a few counts. The chain combines TRBV3-1 with TRBJ1-6; the D gene is possibly TRBD1 (6 bases). Germline loops: CDR1 LGHDT, CDR2 YNNKEL (reference sequence). The V end lost 4 bases, the J end lost 7 bases, and 17 bases lay between the germline ends. This CDR3 spans 16 amino acids. CDR3 in amino acids: CASSPKPQGRNSPLHF. CDR3 in DNA: TGTGCCAGCAGCCCCAAACCGCAGGGGAGAAATTCACCCCTCCACTTT.

V is TRBV12-3 or TRBV12-4 and J is TRBJ2-3; D might be TRBD1 or TRBD2, each matching 5 bases. CDR3 length equals 14 residues. Trimming removed 5 bases at V and 0 bases at J, with 9 bases between. The CDR3 bases are TGTGCCAGCAGTAGGGACCCTAGCACAGATACGCAGTATTTT. Translating gives CASSRDPSTDTQYF.

The rearrangement links TRBV14 to TRBJ2-5; D possibly uses TRBD1 or TRBD2 (5 bases each). The CDR3 has 15 amino acids. Trimming took 3 bases from V and 5 from J, leaving 16 bases between them. CDR1 is SGHDN, CDR2 FVKESK, per germline. Here the CDR3 reads CASSHIPGRAETQYF. CDR3 DNA sequence: TGTGCCAGCAGCCACATTCCGGGGCGGGCGGAGACCCAGTACTTC.

The chain links TRBV7-9 to TRBJ2-7; D is perhaps TRBD1 (5 bases). V gave up 5 bases and J gave up 5 bases, with 19 bases separating them. Germline CDR1 SEHNR, CDR2 FQNEAQ (reference sequence). The CDR3 runs 15 residues. CDR3 DNA sequence: TGTGCCAGCAGCCCCTCACCGTCCAGGGCCAACGAGCAGTACTTC. Translation: CASSPSPSRANEQYF.

This chain uses TRBV21-1 with TRBJ2-1; the table's D call, TRBD2, was not checked against the DNA. TRBV21-1 is a pseudogene locus. This CDR3 is built from 16 residues. Written as DNA, the CDR3 is TGTGCCAGCGCGAAAGGGGCCCAGAGCTCCTACAATGAGCAGTTCTTC. Translated, it gives CASAKGAQSSYNEQFF.

The chain employs TRBV2 and TRBJ2-7, with TRBD1 matching over 7 bases. This CDR3 has 16 amino acids. The ends lost 5 bases at V and 2 bases at J; junction bases unmatched: 12. Germline V gives CDR1 SNHLY, CDR2 FYNNEI. The CDR3 DNA is TGTGCCAGCAGTCCCTACAGTACAGGGGCCCCCTACGAGCAGTACTTC. Its translation: CASSPYSTGAPYEQYF.

V and J are TRBV9 and TRBJ2-5, with D unclear. V shed 3 bases and J shed 3 bases, with 9 bases lying between them. CDR1 and CDR2 (germline): SGDLS, YYNGEE. The CDR3 has 13 residues. For the CDR3, the DNA is TGTGCCAGCAGCGCCGGTCCCAAAGAGACCCAGTACTTC. Its protein is CASSAGPKETQYF.

This clonotype was detected ten times or more. This chain links TRBV28 with TRBJ2-7; 7 bases map to TRBD1. Germline CDR1 and CDR2: MDHEN and SYDVKM. The CDR3 totals 12 residues. Trimming at V came to 10 bases and at J to 1 base, leaving 4 bases not matched to a gene. For the CDR3, the DNA is TGTGCCACTGGGACAGATTCCTACGAGCAGTACTTC. Residues: CATGTDSYEQYF. Looking up the rest from reference TRBV28 and TRBJ2-7 gives the full variable domain: DVKVTQSSRYLVKRTGEKVFLECVQDMDHENMFWYRQDPGLGLRLIYFSYDVKMKEKGDIPEGYSVSREKKERFSLILESASTNQTSMYLCATGTDSYEQYFGPGTRLTVT.

This clonotype came up a few times. This rearrangement joins TRBV20-1 to TRBJ2-3, with 13 nucleotides matching TRBD2. This CDR3 region has 17 residues. The J segment lost 2 bases and the V segment lost 1 base, leaving 6 bases of the junction unmatched. The V gene's germline CDR1 is DFQATT and CDR2 SNEGSKA (reference sequence). CDR3 in DNA: TGCAGTGCTAGAGTCCCCGGACTAGCGGGGGTCACAGATACGCAGTATTTT. This gives the protein CSARVPGLAGVTDTQYF.

A note on this clonotype: Germline and junction disagree at one end, which may indicate a read error. The chain employs TRBV12-3 or TRBV12-4 and TRBJ2-3, with a tentative D call TRBD1 (5 bases). The CDR3 loop spans 12 amino acids. CDR3 sequence (DNA): TGTGCCAGCAGAACTTCGACAGATGCGCAGTATTTT. This encodes CASRTSTDAQYF.

The rearrangement uses TRBV28 and TRBJ2-5; 7 bases align to TRBD1. V was pared by 7 bases and J by 4 bases, with 12 bases of the junction left unmatched. Germline CDR1 MDHEN, CDR2 SYDVKM. The CDR3 is 15 residues long. DNA of the CDR3: TGTGCCAGCACCCCGACGACAGGGACCCGAGAGACCCAGTACTTC. Amino acids: CASTPTTGTRETQYF.

The chain carries TRBV12-3 or TRBV12-4 and TRBJ1-5; TRBD1 might be the D (5 bases). The length of the CDR3 is 13 residues. With 8 bases removed from V and 6 bases from J, the gap between germline ends came to 14 bases. In DNA, the CDR3 is TGTGCCAGCGGCGGGGGGAGGGGTCAGCCCCAGCATTTT. Its translation is CASGGGRGQPQHF.